The clone carrying this T cell receptor beta chain has only a few counts. The data originate from a study of cytomegalovirus exposure and HLA in healthy donors. Use of 60 Vbeta and 13 Jbeta primers characterized the PCR. Some clones are missing from TCRdb's copy, which holds only in-frame ones; the method was immunoSEQ multiplex PCR. The sample consists of 170,000 or so clones, around 80% of them appearing once. Germline CDR1 is SGHAT and CDR2 is FQNNGV. Trimming pared 3 bases from V and 0 bases from J, leaving 12 bases between. The CDR3 is made up of 17 amino acids. The J gene is TRBJ1-6, the V gene TRBV11-2; D ambiguous. The TCR was taken from a young man in good health and CMV-seronegative. Sequenced sample: PBMCs. CDR3 sequence (DNA): TGTGCCAGCAGCTTTCGGCAGGCGAGCTCCTATAATTCACCCCTCCACTTT. Residues: CASSFRQASSYNSPLHF.